These 20 T cell receptor beta chains were sequenced from one sample in a study of T cells after yellow fever vaccination. Each CDR3 protein is one row after TCRdb ran MiXCR on the 5' RACE reads. The sample lists hundreds of thousands of distinct CDR3 sequences, approximately 10% occurring once. Sequenced material: PBMCs, taken on the day of the first yellow fever vaccination. These receptors originate from a man between 18 and 35 years old who received the YFV17D yellow fever vaccine.

The chain employs TRBV10-3 and TRBJ1-1, with D unclear. CDR1 ENHRY and CDR2 SYGVKD come from the germline V gene. This CDR3 is built from 12 residues. The V end lost 6 bases, the J end lost 5 bases, and 10 bases lay between the germline ends. The CDR3 bases are TGTGCCATCAGCCCAGTCAGTACTGAAGCTTTCTTT. This encodes CAISPVSTEAFF.

V is TRBV20-1 and J is TRBJ1-2; D not certain. Germline V CDR1 and CDR2: DFQATT, SNEGSKA (reference sequence). This CDR3 spans 13 amino acids. The V end was cut by 3 bases, the J end by 4 bases, with 12 bases between. In nucleotides, the CDR3 is TGCAGTGCTAGGGGATATAAGGGCTATGGCTACACCTTC. It yields the protein CSARGYKGYGYTF.

This clonotype was observed many times. The chain uses TRBV12-3 or TRBV12-4 and TRBJ2-5, with no clear D. Trimming shortened V by 5 bases and J by 5 bases, and 9 bases separated the two germline ends. This CDR3 region has 12 residues. The CDR3 DNA is TGTGCCAGCAGTCCCGTAGGGGAGACCCAGTACTTC. Encoded protein: CASSPVGETQYF.

This clonotype showed up just a few times. J is TRBJ2-2 and V is TRBV7-2, with 7 bases aligning to TRBD2. V dropped 7 bases and J dropped 3; count of bases not matched to a gene: 8. Germline loops: CDR1 SGHTA, CDR2 FQGNSA. CDR3 length: 15 residues. DNA of the CDR3: TGTGCCAGCAACTTCCGGGACTACCACACCGGGGAGCTGTTTTTT. Translation gives CASNFRDYHTGELFF.

The genes are TRBV12-3 or TRBV12-4 and TRBJ1-6; weak D call: TRBD1 (5 bases). Trimming stripped 4 bases from V and 10 bases from J, with 14 bases between. The length of the CDR3 is 14 residues. As DNA, the CDR3 is TGTGCCAGCAGTTCGCAGGGCGGTCTCTCACCCCTCCACTTT. It encodes CASSSQGGLSPLHF.

This clonotype was detected only a few times. The rearrangement links TRBV12-3 or TRBV12-4 to TRBJ1-1; D ambiguous. There are 14 residues in the CDR3. V dropped 7 bases and J dropped 4 bases, with 16 bases sitting between them. CDR3 coding DNA: TGTGCCAGCACCTGGGGAGGCCAGATCACTGAAGCTTTCTTT. It yields the protein CASTWGGQITEAFF.

The chain is built from TRBV27 and TRBJ2-1, with 7 positions matching TRBD1. Germline V gene sequence: CDR1 MNHEY, CDR2 SMNVEV (reference sequence). Trimming removed 6 bases from V and 7 bases from J; junction bases left unmatched: 12. This CDR3 has 15 residues. The CDR3 DNA sequence: TGTGCCAGCAGCCCGATCCCGGGACAGCCGAATGAGCAGTTCTTC. Protein product: CASSPIPGQPNEQFF.

In this sample, this clonotype turned up a few times. J is TRBJ2-5 and V is TRBV5-1, with a tentative D call TRBD2 (5 bases). This CDR3 is built from 14 residues. V was cut by 0 bases and J by 3 bases, with 9 bases left in between. CDR1 and CDR2 (germline): SGHRS, YFSETQ. The CDR3 region is CASSLVLVEETQYF. CDR3 nucleotides: TGCGCCAGCAGCTTGGTACTAGTCGAAGAGACCCAGTACTTC.

The rearrangement links TRBV11-2 to TRBJ2-5; tentative D call: TRBD1 (6 bases). This CDR3 contains 15 residues. Germline CDR1 reads SGHAT; CDR2 reads FQNNGV. Trimming removed 5 bases from V and 4 bases from J, with 17 bases in between. The CDR3 DNA reads as TGTGCCAGCAGCCACTATGGCAGGGGTGGAGAGACCCAGTACTTC. Its protein product is CASSHYGRGGETQYF.

This clonotype has only a few counts. V and J are TRBV30 and TRBJ1-5; D is ambiguous. From germline, CDR1 is GTSNPN and CDR2 SVGIG (reference sequence). Trimming removed 2 bases from V and 1 base from J, with 12 bases in between. The CDR3 extends over 15 amino acids. The CDR3: CAWSTGISSNQPQHF. The CDR3 DNA is TGTGCCTGGAGTACGGGGATCTCGAGCAATCAGCCCCAGCATTTT.

This clonotype has at least ten counts. The V call is TRBV7-9, the J call TRBJ2-3, with 10 bases fitting TRBD2. The germline gives CDR1 SEHNR, CDR2 FQNEAQ (reference sequence). The CDR3 runs to 15 residues. After removal of 5 bases from V and 3 bases from J, the junction contained 5 bases not matched to a gene. In nucleotides, the CDR3 is TGTGCCAGCAGCCACGGGACTAGCGCAACAGATACGCAGTATTTT. Its protein is CASSHGTSATDTQYF.

The chain joins TRBV7-2 to TRBJ2-6, with D possibly being TRBD1 or TRBD2 (5 bases each). The CDR3 extends over 15 amino acids. Germline CDR1 and CDR2: SGHTA and FQGNSA. V was pared by 5 bases and J by 0 bases, with 8 bases between. The CDR3 loop is CASSTGHSGANVLTF. CDR3 in DNA: TGTGCCAGCAGCACGGGGCACTCTGGGGCCAACGTCCTGACTTTC.

In its sample, this clonotype was seen many times. This sequence joins TRBV5-1 and TRBJ1-1; tentatively, D is TRBD1 (5 bases). V shed 1 base and J shed 2 bases, with 9 bases lying between them. The CDR3 spans 14 residues. Germline lookup yields CDR1 SGHRS and CDR2 YFSETQ. CDR3 DNA sequence: TGCGCCAGCAGCTTGAGCAGGGCAAACACTGAAGCTTTCTTT. Protein: CASSLSRANTEAFF.

CDR3 loop: CASSPWTGYEQFF. As DNA, the CDR3 is TGTGCCAGCAGCCCTTGGACAGGGTATGAGCAGTTCTTC. The rearrangement uses TRBV7-2 and TRBJ2-1; the match to TRBD1 covers 8 bases. The V gene's germline CDR1 is SGHTA and CDR2 FQGNSA. This CDR3 is built from 13 residues. The junction had 5 bases not matched to a gene; V was cut back by 5 bases and J by 8 bases.

This clonotype was found many times. Its ends do not fully match the called genes, so a read error is possible. The V and J genes are TRBV7-7 and TRBJ2-1; D is uncertain. This CDR3 is 15 amino acids long. From germline, CDR1 is SSHAT and CDR2 FNYEAQ (reference sequence). DNA for the CDR3: TGTGCTAGCAGCTTAGAAATGAGCTCCTACAATGAGCAGTTCTTC. Residues: CASSLEMSSYNEQFF.

This clonotype was seen repeatedly, ten times or more. J is TRBJ1-5 and V is TRBV6-2 or TRBV6-3; D call uncertain. The CDR3 covers 18 residues. Germline V gene data show CDR1 as MNHEY and CDR2 as SVGEGT. V was cut by 8 bases and J by 0 bases, with 23 bases left in between. The CDR3 DNA follows: TGTGCCAGCCCCAAGATGCCCCTGGACCTTTATAGCAATCAGCCCCAGCATTTT. The encoded protein is CASPKMPLDLYSNQPQHF.

CDR3 in DNA: TGTGCCAGTAGTATCCCCAGCACAGATACGCAGTATTTT. It codes for CASSIPSTDTQYF. The V gene is TRBV19, the J gene TRBJ2-3; D unresolved. With 3 bases removed from V and 0 bases from J, the gap between germline ends came to 4 bases. This CDR3 spans 13 amino acids. Germline V gives CDR1 LNHDA, CDR2 SQIVND (reference sequence).

This clonotype was seen more than once but under ten times. CDR3 amino acids: CASSPLTSEEYF. The CDR3 DNA reads TGTGCCAGCTCACCATTGACTAGCGAGGAGTATTTT. This rearrangement joins TRBV18 to TRBJ2-3; 8 bases line up with TRBD2. Germline lookup yields CDR1 KGHSH and CDR2 LQKENI. The CDR3 has 12 amino acids. After removal of 2 bases from V and 13 bases from J, the junction contained 5 bases not matched to a gene.

The chain employs TRBV6-2 or TRBV6-3 and TRBJ1-6; no reliable D call. CDR3 length: 11 residues. V was pared by 7 bases and J by 8 bases, with 6 bases between. In germline, CDR1 is MNHEY, CDR2 SVGEGT. The CDR3 sequence: CASTRDSPLHF. CDR3 bases: TGTGCCAGCACTAGAGATTCACCCCTCCACTTT.

The chain links TRBV18 to TRBJ1-6; D remains unclear. With 8 bases removed from V and 4 bases from J, the gap between germline ends came to 9 bases. The CDR3 contains 13 residues. Germline CDR1 is KGHSH and CDR2 is LQKENI. The chain's CDR3 is CASREAYNSPLHF. The CDR3 DNA reads TGTGCCAGCCGAGAGGCTTATAATTCACCCCTCCACTTT.